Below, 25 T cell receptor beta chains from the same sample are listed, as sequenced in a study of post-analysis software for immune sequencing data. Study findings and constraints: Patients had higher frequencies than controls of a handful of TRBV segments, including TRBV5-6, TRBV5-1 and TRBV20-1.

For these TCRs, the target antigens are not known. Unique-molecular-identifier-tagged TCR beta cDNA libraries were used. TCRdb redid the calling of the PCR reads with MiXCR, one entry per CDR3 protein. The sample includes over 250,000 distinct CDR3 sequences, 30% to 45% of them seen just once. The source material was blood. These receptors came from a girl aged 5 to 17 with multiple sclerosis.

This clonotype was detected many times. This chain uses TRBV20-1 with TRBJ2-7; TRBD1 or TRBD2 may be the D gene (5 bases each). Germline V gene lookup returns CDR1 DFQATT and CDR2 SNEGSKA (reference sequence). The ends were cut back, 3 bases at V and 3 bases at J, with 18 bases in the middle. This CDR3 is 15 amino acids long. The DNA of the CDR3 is TGCAGTGCTAGGGGTTCGTGGGACGAGGTCTACGAGCAGTACTTC. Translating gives CSARGSWDEVYEQYF.

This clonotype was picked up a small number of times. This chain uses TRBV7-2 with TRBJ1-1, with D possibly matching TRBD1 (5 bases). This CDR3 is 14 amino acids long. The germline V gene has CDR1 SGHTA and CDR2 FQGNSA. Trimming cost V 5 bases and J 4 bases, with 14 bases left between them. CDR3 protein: CASSVLRGGTEAFF. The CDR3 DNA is TGTGCCAGCAGCGTGTTGAGGGGAGGCACTGAAGCTTTCTTT.

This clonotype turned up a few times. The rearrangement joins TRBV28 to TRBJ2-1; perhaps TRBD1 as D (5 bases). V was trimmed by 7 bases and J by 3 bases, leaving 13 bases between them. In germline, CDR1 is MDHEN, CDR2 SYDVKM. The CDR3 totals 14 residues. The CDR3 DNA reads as TGTGCCAGCATCCAGGGAAGGGGCTACAATGAGCAGTTCTTC. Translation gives CASIQGRGYNEQFF.

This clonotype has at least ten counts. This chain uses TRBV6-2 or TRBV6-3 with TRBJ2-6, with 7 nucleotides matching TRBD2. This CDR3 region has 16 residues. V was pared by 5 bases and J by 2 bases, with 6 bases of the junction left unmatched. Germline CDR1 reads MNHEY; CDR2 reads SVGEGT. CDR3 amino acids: CASSNSGSPGANVLTF. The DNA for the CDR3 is TGTGCCAGCAGTAATAGCGGGTCCCCTGGGGCCAACGTCCTGACTTTC.

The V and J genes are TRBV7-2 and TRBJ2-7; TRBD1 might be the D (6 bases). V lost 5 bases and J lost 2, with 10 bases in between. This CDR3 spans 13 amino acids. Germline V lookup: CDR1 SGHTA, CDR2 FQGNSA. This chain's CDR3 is CASSRDKTYEQYF. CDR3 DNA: TGTGCCAGCAGCCGGGACAAGACCTACGAGCAGTACTTC.

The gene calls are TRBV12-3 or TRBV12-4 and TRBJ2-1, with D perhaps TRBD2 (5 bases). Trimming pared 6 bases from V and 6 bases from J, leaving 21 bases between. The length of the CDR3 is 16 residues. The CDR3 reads CASSALGRGRGNEQFF. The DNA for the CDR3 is TGTGCCAGCAGCGCCCTGGGCAGAGGGCGCGGCAATGAGCAGTTCTTC.

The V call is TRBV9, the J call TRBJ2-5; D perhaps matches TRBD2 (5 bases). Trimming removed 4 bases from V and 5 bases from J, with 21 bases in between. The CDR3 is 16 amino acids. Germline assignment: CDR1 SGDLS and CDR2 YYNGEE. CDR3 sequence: CASSSRPLSSGETQYF. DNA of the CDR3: TGTGCCAGCAGCTCCCGGCCACTTTCGTCGGGGGAGACCCAGTACTTC.

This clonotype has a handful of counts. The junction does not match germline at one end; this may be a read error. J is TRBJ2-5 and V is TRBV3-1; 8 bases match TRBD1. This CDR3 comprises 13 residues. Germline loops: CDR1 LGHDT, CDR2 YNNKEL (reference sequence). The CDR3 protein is CASRQGAGETQYF. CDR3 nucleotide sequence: TGTGCCAGCCGCCAGGGGGCCGGCGAGACCCAGTACTTC.

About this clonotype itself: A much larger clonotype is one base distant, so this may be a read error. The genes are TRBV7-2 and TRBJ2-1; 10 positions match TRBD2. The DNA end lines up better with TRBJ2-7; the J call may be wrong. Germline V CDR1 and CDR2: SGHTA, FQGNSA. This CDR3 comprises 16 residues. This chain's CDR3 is CASSSQRGGRDNEQYF. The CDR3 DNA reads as TGTGCCAGCAGCTCGCAGCGGGGGGGCCGGGACAATGAGCAGTACTTC.

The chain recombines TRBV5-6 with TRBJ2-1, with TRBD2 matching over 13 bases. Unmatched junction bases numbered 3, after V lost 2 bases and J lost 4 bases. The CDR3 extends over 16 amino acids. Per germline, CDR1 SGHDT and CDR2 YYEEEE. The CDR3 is CASSFPGLAGYNEQFF. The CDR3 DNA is TGTGCCAGCAGCTTTCCGGGACTAGCGGGATACAATGAGCAGTTCTTC. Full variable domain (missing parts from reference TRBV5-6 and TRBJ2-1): DAGVTQSPTHLIKTRGQQVTLRCSPKSGHDTVSWYQQALGQGPQFIFQYYEEEERQRGNFPDRFSGHQFPNYSSELNVNALLLGDSALYLCASSFPGLAGYNEQFFGPGTRLTVL.

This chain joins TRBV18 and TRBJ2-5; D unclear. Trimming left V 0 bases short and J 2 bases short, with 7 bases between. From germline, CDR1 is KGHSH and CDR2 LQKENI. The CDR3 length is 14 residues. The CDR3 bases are TGTGCCAGCTCACCACCGCTCCCGCAAGAGACCCAGTACTTC. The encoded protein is CASSPPLPQETQYF.

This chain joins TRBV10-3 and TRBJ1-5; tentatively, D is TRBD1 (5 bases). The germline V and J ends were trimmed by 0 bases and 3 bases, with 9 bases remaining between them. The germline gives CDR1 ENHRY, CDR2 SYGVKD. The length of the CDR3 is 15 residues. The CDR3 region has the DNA TGTGCCATCAGTGAGTCGCAGGGATTCAATCAGCCCCAGCATTTT. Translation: CAISESQGFNQPQHF.

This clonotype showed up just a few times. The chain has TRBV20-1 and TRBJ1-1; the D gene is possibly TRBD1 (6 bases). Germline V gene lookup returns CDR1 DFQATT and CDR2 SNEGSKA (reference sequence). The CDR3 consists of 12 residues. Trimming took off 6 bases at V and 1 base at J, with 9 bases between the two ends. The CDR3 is CSADRGNTEAFF. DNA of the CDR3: TGCAGTGCGGACAGAGGGAACACTGAAGCTTTCTTT.

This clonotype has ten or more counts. CDR3 amino acids: CSAGQGYGYTF. CDR3 nucleotide sequence: TGCAGCGCCGGACAGGGCTATGGCTACACCTTC. The genes are TRBV29-1 and TRBJ1-2, with 8 bases lining up with TRBD1. Germline values: CDR1 SQVTM, CDR2 ANQGSEA. Germline trimming cut 7 bases from V and 4 bases from J; bases unmatched to any gene: 2. The CDR3 extends over 11 amino acids.

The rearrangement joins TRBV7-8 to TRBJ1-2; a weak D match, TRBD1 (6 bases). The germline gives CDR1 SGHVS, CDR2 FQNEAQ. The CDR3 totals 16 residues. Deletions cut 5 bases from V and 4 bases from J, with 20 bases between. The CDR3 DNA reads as TGTGCCAGCAGCCCCTTCGGGGGGGGCGCTGGCTATGGCTACACCTTC. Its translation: CASSPFGGGAGYGYTF.

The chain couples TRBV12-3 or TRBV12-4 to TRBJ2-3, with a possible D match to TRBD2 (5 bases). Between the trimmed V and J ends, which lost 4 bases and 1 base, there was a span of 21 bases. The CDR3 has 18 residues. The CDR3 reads CASSSRLKVGVGTDTQYF. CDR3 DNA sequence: TGTGCCAGCAGTTCCCGGCTCAAAGTGGGAGTGGGCACAGATACGCAGTATTTT.

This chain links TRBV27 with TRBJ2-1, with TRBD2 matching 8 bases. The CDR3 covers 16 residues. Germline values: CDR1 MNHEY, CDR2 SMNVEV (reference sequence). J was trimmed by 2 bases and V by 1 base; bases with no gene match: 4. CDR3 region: CASSLLGGRTYNEQFF. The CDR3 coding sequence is TGTGCCAGCAGTTTATTGGGCGGGAGGACCTACAATGAGCAGTTCTTC.

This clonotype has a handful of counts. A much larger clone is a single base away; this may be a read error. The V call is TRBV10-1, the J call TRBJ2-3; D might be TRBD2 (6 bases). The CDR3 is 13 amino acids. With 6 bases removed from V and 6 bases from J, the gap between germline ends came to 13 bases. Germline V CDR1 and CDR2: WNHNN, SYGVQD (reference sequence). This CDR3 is CASREASADTQYF. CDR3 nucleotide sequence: TGCGCCAGCAGGGAGGCTAGCGCGGATACGCAGTATTTT.

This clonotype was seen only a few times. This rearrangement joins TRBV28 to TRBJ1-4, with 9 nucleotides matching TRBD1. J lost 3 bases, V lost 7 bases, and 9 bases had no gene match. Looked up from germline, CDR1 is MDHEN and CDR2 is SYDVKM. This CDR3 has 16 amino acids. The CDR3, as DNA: TGTGCCAGCAAACGACAGGGGGAGGCCTCTAATGAAAAACTGTTTTTT. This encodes CASKRQGEASNEKLFF.

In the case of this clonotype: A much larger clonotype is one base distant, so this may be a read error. The chain's CDR3 is CATSSHLGGNIQYF. The CDR3 nucleotides read TGTGCCACCAGCTCTCATTTGGGGGGAAACATTCAGTACTTC. V gene TRBV15 combines with J gene TRBJ2-5, with D maybe TRBD2 (6 bases). The DNA end favors TRBJ2-4, so the J call may be wrong. Germline CDR1 LNHNV, CDR2 YYDKDF (reference sequence). CDR3 length equals 14 residues.

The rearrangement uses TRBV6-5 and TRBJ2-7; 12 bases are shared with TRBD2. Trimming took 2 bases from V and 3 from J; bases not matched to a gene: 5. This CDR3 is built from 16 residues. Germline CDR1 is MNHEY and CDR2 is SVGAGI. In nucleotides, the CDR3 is TGTGCCAGCAGTTACGGGCCTAGCGGGGGGGACTACGAGCAGTACTTC. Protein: CASSYGPSGGDYEQYF.

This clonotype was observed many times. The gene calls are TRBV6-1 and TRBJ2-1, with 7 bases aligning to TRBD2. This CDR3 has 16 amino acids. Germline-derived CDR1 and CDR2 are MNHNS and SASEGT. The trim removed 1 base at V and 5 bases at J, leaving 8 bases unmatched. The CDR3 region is CASSEGLAAADNEQFF. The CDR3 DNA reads TGTGCCAGCAGTGAAGGACTAGCCGCTGCCGACAATGAGCAGTTCTTC.

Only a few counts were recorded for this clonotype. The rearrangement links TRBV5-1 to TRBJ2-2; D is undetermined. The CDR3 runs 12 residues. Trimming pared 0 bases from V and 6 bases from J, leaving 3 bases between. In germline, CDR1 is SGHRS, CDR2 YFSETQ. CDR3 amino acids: CASSLESGELFF. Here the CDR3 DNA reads TGCGCCAGCAGCTTGGAATCCGGGGAGCTGTTTTTT.

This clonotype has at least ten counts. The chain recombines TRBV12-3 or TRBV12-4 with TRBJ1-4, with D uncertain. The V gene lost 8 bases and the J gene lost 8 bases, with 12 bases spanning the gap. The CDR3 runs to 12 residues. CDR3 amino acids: CASSPRNEKLFF. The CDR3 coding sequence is TGTGCCAGCTCACCACGAAACGAAAAACTGTTTTTT.

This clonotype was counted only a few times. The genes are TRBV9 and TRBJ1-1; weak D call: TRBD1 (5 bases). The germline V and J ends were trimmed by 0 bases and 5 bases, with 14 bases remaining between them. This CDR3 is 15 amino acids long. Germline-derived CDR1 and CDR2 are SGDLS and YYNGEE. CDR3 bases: TGTGCCAGCAGCGTAGTGGTTACGGAGGGGACTGAAGCTTTCTTT. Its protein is CASSVVVTEGTEAFF. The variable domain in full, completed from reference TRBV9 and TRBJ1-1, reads DSGVTQTPKHLITATGQRVTLRCSPRSGDLSVYWYQQSLDQGLQFLIQYYNGEERAKGNILERFSAQQFPDLHSELNLSSLELGDSALYFCASSVVVTEGTEAFFGQGTRLTVV.